A single sample gave rise to the 27 T cell receptor beta chains below, sequenced in a study of blood T cell repertoires in COVID-19. This table comes from immunoSEQ multiplex PCR, and its TCRdb copy is limited to in-frame clones, with some not included. Seen here are 150,000 to 200,000 clones, roughly 87% observed once, and the top ten hold roughly 7%. Material for sequencing was PBMCs or T cells enriched from blood (not recorded which). The receptor source for this set is a woman in her forties or fifties who had recovered from COVID-19.

The chain couples TRBV19 to TRBJ2-7; perhaps TRBD1 as D (6 bases). From germline, CDR1 is LNHDA and CDR2 SQIVND (reference sequence). Between the trimmed V and J ends, which lost 6 bases and 0 bases, there was a span of 15 bases. This CDR3 region has 15 residues. DNA for the CDR3: TGTGCCAGTAGGAGACAGGAGATGAGCTCCTACGAGCAGTACTTC. Its protein is CASRRQEMSSYEQYF.

The J gene is TRBJ2-3, the V gene TRBV14, with D uncertain. Looked up from germline, CDR1 is SGHDN and CDR2 is FVKESK. The length of the CDR3 is 14 residues. V lost 3 bases, J lost 2 bases, and 9 bases lay in between. CDR3 residues: CASSHRVLTDTQYF. The CDR3 region has the DNA TGTGCCAGCAGCCATAGAGTACTCACAGATACGCAGTATTTT. Filled out from reference TRBV14 and TRBJ2-3, the complete variable domain reads EAGVTQFPSHSVIEKGQTVTLRCDPISGHDNLYWYRRVMGKEIKFLLHFVKESKQDESGMPNNRFLAERTGGTYSTLKVQPAELEDSGVYFCASSHRVLTDTQYFGPGTRLTVL.

The chain links TRBV30 to TRBJ1-2; possibly TRBD1 for D (5 bases). The germline V gene encodes CDR1 GTSNPN and CDR2 SVGIG (reference sequence). V dropped 0 bases and J dropped 0 bases, with 11 bases sitting between them. The CDR3 loop spans 15 amino acids. CDR3 loop: CAWSVGVGANYGYTF. CDR3 nucleotides: TGTGCCTGGAGTGTTGGGGTAGGGGCTAACTATGGCTACACCTTC.

The chain couples TRBV5-1 to TRBJ1-2, with TRBD1 as a possible D gene (6 bases). Trimming pared 5 bases from V and 5 bases from J, leaving 13 bases between. CDR3 length: 13 amino acids. CDR1 SGHRS and CDR2 YFSETQ come from the germline V gene. CDR3 residues: CASSMNREYGYTF. CDR3 sequence (DNA): TGCGCCAGCAGTATGAACAGGGAGTATGGCTACACCTTC.

The chain carries TRBV5-1 and TRBJ2-2; TRBD2 matches at 12 bases. The CDR3 extends over 16 amino acids. The J segment lost 4 bases and the V segment lost 3 bases, leaving 4 bases of the junction unmatched. The germline CDR1 and CDR2 sequences are SGHRS and YFSETQ. This CDR3 reads CASSSQLAGGTGELFF. CDR3 sequence (DNA): TGCGCCAGCAGCTCCCAACTAGCGGGAGGCACCGGGGAGCTGTTTTTT.

The genes are TRBV3-1 (or the pseudogene TRBV3-2) and TRBJ2-7, with 13 positions matching TRBD2. With 0 bases clipped from V and 6 bases from J, the junction kept 17 bases outside the gene matches. This CDR3 has 20 residues. CDR1 LGHDT and CDR2 YNNKEL come from the germline V gene (reference sequence). Here the CDR3 reads CASSQDLGLAGDLENCEQYF. The DNA of the CDR3 is TGTGCCAGCAGCCAAGATCTCGGACTAGCGGGAGATCTCGAAAATTGCGAGCAGTACTTC.

V is TRBV5-1 and J is TRBJ1-6; D perhaps matches TRBD1 (5 bases). With 0 bases removed from V and 0 bases from J, the gap between germline ends came to 25 bases. The CDR3 totals 22 residues. CDR1 is SGHRS, CDR2 YFSETQ, per germline. The CDR3 sequence is CASSLAGQGFGQLSSYNSPLHF. In nucleotides, the CDR3 is TGCGCCAGCAGCTTGGCTGGTCAGGGTTTTGGGCAATTGAGCTCCTATAATTCACCCCTCCACTTT.

J is TRBJ2-7 and V is TRBV7-9; TRBD2 might be the D (7 bases). V was clipped by 4 bases and J by 4 bases, with 20 bases between them. This CDR3 comprises 16 residues. Germline values: CDR1 SEHNR, CDR2 FQNEAQ (reference sequence). The CDR3: CASSSITWRGQYEQYF. The DNA of the CDR3 is TGTGCCAGCAGCTCCATTACCTGGCGGGGGCAATACGAGCAGTACTTC.

V usage is TRBV3-1 (or the pseudogene TRBV3-2) and J usage is TRBJ1-6; no clear D gene. The length of the CDR3 is 17 residues. Germline assignment: CDR1 LGHDT and CDR2 YNNKEL (reference sequence). V lost 1 base and J lost 8, with 18 bases in between. CDR3 residues: CASSQVVKLQQDSPLHF. CDR3 in DNA: TGTGCCAGCAGCCAAGTTGTAAAGCTGCAGCAGGATTCACCCCTCCACTTT.

The chain uses TRBV19 and TRBJ1-4, with 7 positions matching TRBD1. The CDR3 is made up of 14 amino acids. With 7 bases clipped from V and 3 bases from J, the junction kept 5 bases outside the gene matches. Germline V lookup: CDR1 LNHDA, CDR2 SQIVND (reference sequence). CDR3 nucleotide sequence: TGTGCCAGTACCAGGGACAGATCTAATGAAAAACTGTTTTTT. This encodes CASTRDRSNEKLFF.

CDR3: CASSRGLEQYF. CDR3 nucleotides: TGTGCCAGCAGCCGGGGGTTGGAGCAGTACTTC. This chain joins TRBV7-2 and TRBJ2-7; tentative D call: TRBD2 (6 bases). The CDR3 is 11 amino acids. From germline, CDR1 is SGHTA and CDR2 FQGNSA. The V and J ends lost 5 bases and 7 bases respectively, with 9 bases between them.

The chain uses TRBV11-3 and TRBJ2-1; 7 bases map to TRBD2. Trimming took 6 bases from V and 9 from J; bases not matched to a gene: 11. This CDR3 is 14 amino acids long. CDR1 SGHNT and CDR2 YENEEA come from the germline V gene. CDR3 nucleotide sequence: TGTGCCAGCAGGCTAAGCGGGACCCAGGGTGAGCAGTTCTTC. It encodes CASRLSGTQGEQFF.

The chain combines TRBV7-6 with TRBJ2-1, with D tentatively TRBD2 (5 bases). Germline V gene data show CDR1 as SGHVS and CDR2 as FNYEAQ. The CDR3 spans 16 residues. V was cut by 2 bases and J by 10 bases, with 21 bases left in between. CDR3 region: CASSLSAGAVQWEQFF. CDR3 in DNA: TGTGCCAGCAGCTTATCGGCGGGCGCGGTACAATGGGAGCAGTTCTTC.

This chain joins TRBV5-4 and TRBJ1-1, with TRBD1 matching over 8 bases. V was clipped by 4 bases and J by 6 bases; unmatched bases: 17. CDR1 is SGHNT, CDR2 YYREEE, per germline (reference sequence). This CDR3 is 17 amino acids long. This CDR3 reads CASSDRTGFYTGSEAFF. CDR3 bases: TGTGCCAGCAGCGATAGGACAGGGTTTTATACGGGCTCTGAAGCTTTCTTT.

A single count supports this clone. The chain links TRBV30 to TRBJ1-4; TRBD1 might be the D (6 bases). The CDR3 sequence is 14 residues long. Germline-derived CDR1 and CDR2 are GTSNPN and SVGIG (reference sequence). The V end was cut by 1 base, the J end by 7 bases, with 13 bases between. The CDR3 sequence: CAWSEGVVPEKLFF. CDR3 sequence (DNA): TGTGCCTGGAGTGAGGGGGTCGTCCCTGAAAAACTGTTTTTT.

The chain carries TRBV9 and TRBJ1-1; TRBD1 might be the D (6 bases). The CDR3 totals 14 residues. The germline CDR1 and CDR2 sequences are SGDLS and YYNGEE. Trimming took off 4 bases at V and 3 bases at J, with 13 bases between the two ends. Here the CDR3 DNA reads TGTGCCAGCAGCCCAATGGCAGGGGACACTGAAGCTTTCTTT. This encodes CASSPMAGDTEAFF.

The genes are TRBV15 and TRBJ1-1, with no clear D. The CDR3 contains 16 residues. Germline values: CDR1 LNHNV, CDR2 YYDKDF (reference sequence). The ends were cut back, 4 bases at V and 5 bases at J, with 20 bases in the middle. CDR3 in DNA: TGTGCCACCAGCATTGAAGAGGTGGATTTTGGGACTGAAGCTTTCTTT. Translated: CATSIEEVDFGTEAFF.

The chain links TRBV4-2 to TRBJ1-2, with 8 bases aligning to TRBD1. V lost 6 bases and J lost 3; bases outside the gene matches: 6. Germline V CDR1 and CDR2: LGHNA, YNFKEQ. There are 14 residues in the CDR3. The CDR3 nucleotides read TGTGCCAGCAGTCCGGACAGGGTCGACTATGGCTACACCTTC. Protein: CASSPDRVDYGYTF.

The J gene is TRBJ1-1, the V gene TRBV7-9, with D possibly TRBD1 on 6 matching bases. This CDR3 comprises 13 residues. Germline CDR1 is SEHNR and CDR2 is FQNEAQ (reference sequence). Trimming removed 3 bases from V and 4 bases from J, with 9 bases in between. CDR3 sequence: CASSFVGGTEAFF. The CDR3 DNA is TGTGCCAGCAGCTTTGTAGGGGGCACTGAAGCTTTCTTT.

V and J are TRBV18 and TRBJ2-7, with 7 bases matching TRBD1. Germline loops: CDR1 KGHSH, CDR2 LQKENI. Unmatched junction bases numbered 13, after V lost 8 bases and J lost 6 bases. CDR3 size: 14 residues. The CDR3 here is CASAATGDFGEQYF. The CDR3 DNA reads as TGTGCCAGCGCAGCCACAGGGGATTTCGGCGAGCAGTACTTC.

The chain has TRBV5-8 and TRBJ2-7, with 7 bases identical to TRBD2. The CDR3 covers 15 residues. Germline CDR1 and CDR2: SGHTS and YDEGEE. The V and J ends lost 4 bases and 7 bases, in that order; junction bases with no gene match: 14. CDR3 nucleotides: TGTGCCAGCAGCCAAAGACTAGCCCAAGGGCGAGAGCAGTACTTC. Translating it yields CASSQRLAQGREQYF.

J is TRBJ2-4 and V is TRBV7-9, with 9 bases fitting TRBD2. CDR3 size: 16 residues. Germline CDR1 and CDR2: SEHNR and FQNEAQ (reference sequence). With V trimmed by 5 bases and J by 0 bases, 5 bases remained unmatched. The CDR3 coding sequence is TGTGCCAGCAGCGTTACTAGCGGGCCAGCCAAAAACATTCAGTACTTC. Translated: CASSVTSGPAKNIQYF.

The V and J genes are TRBV28 and TRBJ1-2, with TRBD1 matching 11 bases. The CDR3 totals 16 residues. Germline values: CDR1 MDHEN, CDR2 SYDVKM. V was pared by 11 bases and J by 5 bases, with 16 bases of the junction left unmatched. The CDR3 here is CAGGRDRGKEAYGYTF. CDR3 DNA sequence: TGTGCCGGGGGGCGGGACAGGGGGAAGGAGGCTTATGGCTACACCTTC.

The rearrangement uses TRBV12-5 and TRBJ2-5; 8 bases map to TRBD2. Germline CDR1 and CDR2: LGHNT and FRNRAP. Losses at the gene ends were 1 base for V and 4 bases for J; bases not matched to a gene: 2. CDR3 length: 14 amino acids. CDR3 sequence (DNA): TGTGCTAGTGGTTTGGAGAGCGGGAGAGAGACCCAGTACTTC. This codes for CASGLESGRETQYF.

The sample holds a few counts of this clone. The chain links TRBV11-2 to TRBJ2-1; 8 bases align to TRBD2. Unmatched junction bases numbered 5, after V lost 6 bases and J lost 4 bases. Germline V CDR1 and CDR2: SGHAT, FQNNGV. CDR3 length equals 14 residues. CDR3 sequence (DNA): TGTGCCAGCAGTGATAGCGGGACATACAATGAGCAGTTCTTC. This codes for CASSDSGTYNEQFF.

V gene TRBV19 combines with J gene TRBJ2-3; D possibly corresponds to TRBD1 (6 bases). V lost 5 bases and J 4 bases, leaving 16 bases between the germline ends. The CDR3 extends over 15 amino acids. Germline V gene data show CDR1 as LNHDA and CDR2 as SQIVND (reference sequence). DNA for the CDR3: TGTGCCAGTAGTTCCAGGACAGTGACCCCAGATACGCAGTATTTT. Translating it yields CASSSRTVTPDTQYF.

The CDR3 region has the DNA TGTGCCAGCATCCCCCGGCTAGCGGGGGCCTACGAGCAGTACTTC. Translated: CASIPRLAGAYEQYF. This chain connects TRBV27 to TRBJ2-7; TRBD2 matches at 10 bases. CDR1 MNHEY and CDR2 SMNVEV come from the germline V gene (reference sequence). The CDR3 is made up of 15 amino acids. V lost 7 bases and J lost 2; bases outside the gene matches: 8.